This TCR beta chain was recovered during a study of cytomegalovirus exposure and HLA in healthy donors. As for the study in general: The 120 validation repertoires, a later analysis reported, used the same platform as the 550 to 800 first-cohort repertoires.

This clone showed up just once. Its specificity is not known. V was shortened by 5 bases and J by 5 bases, with 18 bases between the two germline ends. CDR3 size: 15 residues. Germline values: CDR1 LNHNV, CDR2 YYDKDF (reference sequence). Findings of the study overall: In a later analysis, first-cohort TCR clusters were found to tend to co-occur in the approximately 120 validation repertoires. Reportedly, diagnosis of cytomegalovirus status by the classifier showed high specificity and sensitivity. Under in vitro conditions, three CMV-associated chains were confirmed as specific for CMV antigens.

Profiled with immunoSEQ multiplex PCR; TCRdb holds only in-frame clones, not every one. The sample has tens of thousands of clones, over 90% seen once; the top ten hold 4.5%. The V and J genes are TRBV15 and TRBJ2-5; possible D gene TRBD1, 6 bases. This sequence was found in a young woman in good health and CMV-seropositive. Sequences were obtained from PBMCs. The CDR3 loop is CATSPGTMNRETQYF. The DNA for the CDR3 is TGTGCCACCAGCCCAGGGACAATGAACAGGGAGACCCAGTACTTC.